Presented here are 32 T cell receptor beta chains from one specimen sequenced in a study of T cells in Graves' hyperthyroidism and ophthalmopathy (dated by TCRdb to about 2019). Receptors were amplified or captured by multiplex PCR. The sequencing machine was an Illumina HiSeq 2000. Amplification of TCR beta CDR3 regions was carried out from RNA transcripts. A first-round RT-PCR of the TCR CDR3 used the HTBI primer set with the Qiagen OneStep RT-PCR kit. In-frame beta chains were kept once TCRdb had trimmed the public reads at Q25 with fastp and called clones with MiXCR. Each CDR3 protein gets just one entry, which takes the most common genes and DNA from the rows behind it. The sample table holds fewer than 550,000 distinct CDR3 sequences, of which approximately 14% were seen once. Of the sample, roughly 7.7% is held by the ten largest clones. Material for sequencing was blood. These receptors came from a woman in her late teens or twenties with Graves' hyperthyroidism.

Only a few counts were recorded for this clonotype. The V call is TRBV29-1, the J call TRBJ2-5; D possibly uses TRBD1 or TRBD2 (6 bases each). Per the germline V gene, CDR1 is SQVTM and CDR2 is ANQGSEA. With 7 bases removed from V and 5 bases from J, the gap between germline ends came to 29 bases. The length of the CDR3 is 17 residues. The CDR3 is CSATTRGVEGERETQYF. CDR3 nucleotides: TGCAGCGCCACGACACGGGGCGTGGAGGGGGAGAGGGAGACCCAGTACTTC.

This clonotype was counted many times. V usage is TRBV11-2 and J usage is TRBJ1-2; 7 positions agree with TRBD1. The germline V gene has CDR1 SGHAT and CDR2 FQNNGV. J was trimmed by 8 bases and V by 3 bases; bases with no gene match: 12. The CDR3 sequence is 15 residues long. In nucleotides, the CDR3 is TGTGCCAGCAGCTTGGATCAGGGGGTGCCCGGCGGCTACACCTTC. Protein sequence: CASSLDQGVPGGYTF.

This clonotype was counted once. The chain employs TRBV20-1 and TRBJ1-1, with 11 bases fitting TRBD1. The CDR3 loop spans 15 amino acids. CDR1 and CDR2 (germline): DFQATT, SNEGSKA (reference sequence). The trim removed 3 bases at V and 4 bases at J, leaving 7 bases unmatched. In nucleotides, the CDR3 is TGCAGTGCTAGCGGACAGGGGGCATCGGGCACTGAAGCTTTCTTT. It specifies CSASGQGASGTEAFF.

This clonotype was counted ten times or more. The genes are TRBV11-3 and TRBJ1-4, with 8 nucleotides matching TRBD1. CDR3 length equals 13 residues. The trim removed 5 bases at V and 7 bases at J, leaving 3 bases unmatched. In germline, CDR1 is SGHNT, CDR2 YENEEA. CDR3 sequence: CASSADRGEKLFF. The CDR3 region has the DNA TGTGCCAGCAGCGCCGACAGGGGTGAAAAACTGTTTTTT. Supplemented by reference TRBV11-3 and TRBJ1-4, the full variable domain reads EAGVVQSPRYKIIEKKQPVAFWCNPISGHNTLYWYLQNLGQGPELLIRYENEEAVDDSQLPKDRFSAERLKGVDSTLKIQPAELGDSAVYLCASSADRGEKLFFGSGTQLSVL.

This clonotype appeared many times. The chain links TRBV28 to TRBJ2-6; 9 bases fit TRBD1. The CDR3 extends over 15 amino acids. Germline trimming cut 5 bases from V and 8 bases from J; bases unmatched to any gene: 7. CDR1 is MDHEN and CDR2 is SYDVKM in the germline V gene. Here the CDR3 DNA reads TGTGCCAGCAGTCCCCCGGGGACAGGGTCCAACGTCCTGACTTTC. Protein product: CASSPPGTGSNVLTF.

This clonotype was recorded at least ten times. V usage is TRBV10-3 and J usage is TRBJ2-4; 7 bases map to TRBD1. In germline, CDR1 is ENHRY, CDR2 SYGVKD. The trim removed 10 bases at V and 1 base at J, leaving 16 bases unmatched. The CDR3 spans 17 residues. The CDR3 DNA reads TGTGCCACCCGAGCAGGGGGTGAGGGAAATGCCAAAAACATTCAGTACTTC. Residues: CATRAGGEGNAKNIQYF.

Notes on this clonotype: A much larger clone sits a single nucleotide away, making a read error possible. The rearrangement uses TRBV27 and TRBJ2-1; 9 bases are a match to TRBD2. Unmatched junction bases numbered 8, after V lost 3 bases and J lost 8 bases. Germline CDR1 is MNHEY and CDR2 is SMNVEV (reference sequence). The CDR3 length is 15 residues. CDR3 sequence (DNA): TGTGCCAGCAGTTTTGGAGCGGGGGGTAGGGATGAGCAGTTCTTC. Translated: CASSFGAGGRDEQFF.

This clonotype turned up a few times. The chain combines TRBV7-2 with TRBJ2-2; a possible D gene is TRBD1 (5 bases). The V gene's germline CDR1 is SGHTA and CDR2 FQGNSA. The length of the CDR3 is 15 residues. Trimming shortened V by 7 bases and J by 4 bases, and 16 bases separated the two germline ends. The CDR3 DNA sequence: TGTGCCAGCACCAACTTGACAGAGTTCACCGGGGAGCTGTTTTTT. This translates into CASTNLTEFTGELFF. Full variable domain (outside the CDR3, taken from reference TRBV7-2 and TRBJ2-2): GAGVSQSPSNKVTEKGKDVELRCDPISGHTALYWYRQSLGQGLEFLIYFQGNSAPDKSGLPSDRFSAERTGGSVSTLTIQRTQQEDSAVYLCASTNLTEFTGELFFGEGSRLTVL.

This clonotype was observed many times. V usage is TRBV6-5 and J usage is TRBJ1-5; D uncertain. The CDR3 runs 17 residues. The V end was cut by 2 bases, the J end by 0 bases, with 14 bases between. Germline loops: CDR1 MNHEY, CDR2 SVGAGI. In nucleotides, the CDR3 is TGTGCCAGCAGTTACCTGTTGAGCAGAAATAGCAATCAGCCCCAGCATTTT. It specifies CASSYLLSRNSNQPQHF.

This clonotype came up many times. The CDR3 coding sequence is TGTGCCTGCGCCGGGAGCCGGAGCTCCTACGAGCAGTACTTC. Translation gives CACAGSRSSYEQYF. The chain combines TRBV6-1 with TRBJ2-7; D is possibly TRBD2 (6 bases). The length of the CDR3 is 14 residues. The V end was cut by 11 bases, the J end by 0 bases, with 17 bases between. Germline CDR1 is MNHNS and CDR2 is SASEGT.

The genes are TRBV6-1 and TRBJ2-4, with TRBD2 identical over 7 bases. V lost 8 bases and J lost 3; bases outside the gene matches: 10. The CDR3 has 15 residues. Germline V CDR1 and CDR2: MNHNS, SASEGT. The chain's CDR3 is CASEEGRGSKNIQYF. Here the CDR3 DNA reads TGTGCCAGCGAAGAGGGGCGGGGGAGCAAAAACATTCAGTACTTC.

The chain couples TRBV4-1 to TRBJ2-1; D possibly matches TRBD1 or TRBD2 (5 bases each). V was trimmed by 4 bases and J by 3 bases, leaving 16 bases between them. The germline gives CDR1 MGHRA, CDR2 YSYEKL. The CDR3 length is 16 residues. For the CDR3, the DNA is TGCGCCAGCAGCCGACCGGGGCGTAAGGGCTACAATGAGCAGTTCTTC. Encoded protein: CASSRPGRKGYNEQFF.

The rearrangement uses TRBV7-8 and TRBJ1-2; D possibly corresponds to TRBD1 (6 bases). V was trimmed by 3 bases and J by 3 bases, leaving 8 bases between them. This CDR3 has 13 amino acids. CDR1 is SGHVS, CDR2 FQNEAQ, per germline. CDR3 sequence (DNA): TGTGCCAGCAGCTTGGGACACTACTATGGCTACACCTTC. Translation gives CASSLGHYYGYTF. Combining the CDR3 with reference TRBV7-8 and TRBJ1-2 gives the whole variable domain GAGVSQSPRYKVAKRGQDVALRCDPISGHVSLFWYQQALGQGPEFLTYFQNEAQLDKSGLPSDRFFAERPEGSVSTLKIQRTQQEDSAVYLCASSLGHYYGYTFGSGTRLTVV.

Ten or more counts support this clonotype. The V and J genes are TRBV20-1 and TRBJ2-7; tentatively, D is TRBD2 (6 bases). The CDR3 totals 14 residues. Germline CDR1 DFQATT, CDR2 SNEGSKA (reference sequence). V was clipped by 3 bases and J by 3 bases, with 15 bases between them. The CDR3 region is CSAREGFRGYEQYF. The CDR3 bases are TGCAGTGCTAGGGAGGGCTTTAGGGGCTACGAGCAGTACTTC.

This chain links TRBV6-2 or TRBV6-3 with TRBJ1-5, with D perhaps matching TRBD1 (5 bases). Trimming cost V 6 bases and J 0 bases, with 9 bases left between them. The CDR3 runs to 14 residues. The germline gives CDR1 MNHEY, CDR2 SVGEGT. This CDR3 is CASRVGDSNQPQHF. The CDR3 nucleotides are TGTGCCAGCAGGGTGGGGGATAGCAATCAGCCCCAGCATTTT.

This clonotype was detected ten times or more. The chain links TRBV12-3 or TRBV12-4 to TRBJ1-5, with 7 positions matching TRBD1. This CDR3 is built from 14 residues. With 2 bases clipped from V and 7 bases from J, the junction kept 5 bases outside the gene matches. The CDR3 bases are TGTGCCAGCAGTTTATCCAGGGGGGGCCAGCCCCAGCATTTT. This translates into CASSLSRGGQPQHF.

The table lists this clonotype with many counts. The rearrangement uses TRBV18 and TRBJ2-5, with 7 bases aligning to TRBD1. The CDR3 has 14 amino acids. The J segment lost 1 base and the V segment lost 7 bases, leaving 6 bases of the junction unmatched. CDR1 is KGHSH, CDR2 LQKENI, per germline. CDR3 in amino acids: CASFPDRPQETQYF. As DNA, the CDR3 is TGTGCCAGCTTCCCGGACAGGCCCCAAGAGACCCAGTACTTC.

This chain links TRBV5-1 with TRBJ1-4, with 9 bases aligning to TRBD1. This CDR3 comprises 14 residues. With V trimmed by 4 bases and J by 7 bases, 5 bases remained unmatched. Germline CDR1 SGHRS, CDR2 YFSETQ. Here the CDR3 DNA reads TGCGCCAGCAGCGTGACAGGGGGAGCTGAAAAACTGTTTTTT. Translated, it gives CASSVTGGAEKLFF.

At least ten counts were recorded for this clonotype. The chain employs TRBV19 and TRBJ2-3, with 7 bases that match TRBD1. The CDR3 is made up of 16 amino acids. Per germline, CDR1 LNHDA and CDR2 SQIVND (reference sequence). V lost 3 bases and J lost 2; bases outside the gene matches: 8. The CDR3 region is CASSISDRAPTDTQYF. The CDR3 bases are TGTGCCAGTAGTATCTCCGACAGGGCCCCCACAGATACGCAGTATTTT. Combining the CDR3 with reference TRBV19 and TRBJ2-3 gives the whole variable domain DGGITQSPKYLFRKEGQNVTLSCEQNLNHDAMYWYRQDPGQGLRLIYYSQIVNDFQKGDIAEGYSVSREKKESFPLTVTSAQKNPTAFYLCASSISDRAPTDTQYFGPGTRLTVL.

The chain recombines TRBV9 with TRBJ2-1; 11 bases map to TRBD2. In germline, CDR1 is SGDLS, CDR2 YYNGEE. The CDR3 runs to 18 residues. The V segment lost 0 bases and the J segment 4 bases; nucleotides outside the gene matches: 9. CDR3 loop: CASSVVALAGGIYNEQFF. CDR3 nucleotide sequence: TGTGCCAGCAGCGTAGTAGCCTTAGCGGGAGGGATATACAATGAGCAGTTCTTC.

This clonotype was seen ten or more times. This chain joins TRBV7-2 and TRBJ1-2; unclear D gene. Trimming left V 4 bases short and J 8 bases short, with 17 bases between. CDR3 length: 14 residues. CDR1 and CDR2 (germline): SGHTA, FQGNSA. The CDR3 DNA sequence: TGTGCCAGCAGCTCCCGGATCCCCGTCCAGGGCTACACCTTC. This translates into CASSSRIPVQGYTF.

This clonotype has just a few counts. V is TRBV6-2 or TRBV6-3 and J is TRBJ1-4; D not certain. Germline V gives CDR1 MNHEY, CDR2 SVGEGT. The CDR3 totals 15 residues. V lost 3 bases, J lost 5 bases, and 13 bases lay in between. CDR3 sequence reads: CASSYHNSRNEKLFF. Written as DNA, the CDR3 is TGTGCCAGCAGTTATCACAACTCGCGCAATGAAAAACTGTTTTTT.

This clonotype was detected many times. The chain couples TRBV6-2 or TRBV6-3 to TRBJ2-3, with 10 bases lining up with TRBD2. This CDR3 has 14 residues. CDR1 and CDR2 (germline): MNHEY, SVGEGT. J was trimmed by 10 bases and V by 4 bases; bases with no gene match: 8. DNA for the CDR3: TGTGCCAGCAGTTTCTCTAGCGGGAGCTCCCCGCAGTATTTT. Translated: CASSFSSGSSPQYF.

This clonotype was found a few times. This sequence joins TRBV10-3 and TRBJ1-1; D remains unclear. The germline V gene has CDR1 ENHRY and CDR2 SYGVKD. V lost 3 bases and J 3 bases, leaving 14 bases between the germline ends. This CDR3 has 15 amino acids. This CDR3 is CAISEVRQPHTEAFF. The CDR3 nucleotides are TGTGCCATCAGTGAAGTGCGGCAGCCTCACACTGAAGCTTTCTTT.

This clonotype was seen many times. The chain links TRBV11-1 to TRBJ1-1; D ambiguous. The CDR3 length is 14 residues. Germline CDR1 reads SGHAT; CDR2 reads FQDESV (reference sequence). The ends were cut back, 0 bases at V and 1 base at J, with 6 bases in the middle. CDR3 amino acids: CASSLANKNTEAFF. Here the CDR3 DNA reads TGTGCCAGCAGCTTAGCAAACAAGAACACTGAAGCTTTCTTT.

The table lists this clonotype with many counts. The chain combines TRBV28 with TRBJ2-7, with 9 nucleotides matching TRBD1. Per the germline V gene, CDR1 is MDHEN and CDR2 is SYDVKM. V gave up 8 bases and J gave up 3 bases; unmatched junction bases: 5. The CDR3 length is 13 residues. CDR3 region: CASAGQGHYEQYF. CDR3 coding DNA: TGTGCCAGCGCAGGACAGGGGCACTACGAGCAGTACTTC.

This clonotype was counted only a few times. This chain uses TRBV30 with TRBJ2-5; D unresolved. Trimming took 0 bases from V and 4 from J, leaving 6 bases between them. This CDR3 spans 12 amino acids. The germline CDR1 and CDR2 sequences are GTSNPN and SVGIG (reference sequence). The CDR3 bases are TGTGCCTGGAGTGTACTTCGAGAGACCCAGTACTTC. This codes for CAWSVLRETQYF.

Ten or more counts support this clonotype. The CDR3 DNA is TGCGCCAGCAGCGGCAGGGGAAGCGCAGATACGCAGTATTTT. Its protein is CASSGRGSADTQYF. The V call is TRBV5-1, the J call TRBJ2-3; possible D gene TRBD1, 6 bases. Trimming removed 4 bases at V and 4 bases at J, with 13 bases between. The length of the CDR3 is 14 residues. Germline V lookup: CDR1 SGHRS, CDR2 YFSETQ.

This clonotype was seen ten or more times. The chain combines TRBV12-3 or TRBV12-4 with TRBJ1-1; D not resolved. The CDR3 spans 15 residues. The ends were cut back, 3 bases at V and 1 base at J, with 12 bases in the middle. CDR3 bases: TGTGCCAGCAGTTTCTTGGGGAGAGGGAACACTGAAGCTTTCTTT. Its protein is CASSFLGRGNTEAFF.

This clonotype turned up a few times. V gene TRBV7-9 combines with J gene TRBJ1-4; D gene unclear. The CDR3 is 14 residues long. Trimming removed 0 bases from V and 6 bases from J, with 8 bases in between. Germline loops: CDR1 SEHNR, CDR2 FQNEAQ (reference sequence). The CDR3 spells CASSLALGDEKLFF. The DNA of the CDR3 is TGTGCCAGCAGCTTAGCCCTTGGGGATGAAAAACTGTTTTTT.

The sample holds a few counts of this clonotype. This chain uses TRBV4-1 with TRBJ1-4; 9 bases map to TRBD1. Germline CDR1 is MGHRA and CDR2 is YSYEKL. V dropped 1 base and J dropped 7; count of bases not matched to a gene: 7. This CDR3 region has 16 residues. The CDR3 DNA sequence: TGCGCCAGCAGCCAAGGGACCGGGACAGGGTTTGAAAAACTGTTTTTT. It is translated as CASSQGTGTGFEKLFF.

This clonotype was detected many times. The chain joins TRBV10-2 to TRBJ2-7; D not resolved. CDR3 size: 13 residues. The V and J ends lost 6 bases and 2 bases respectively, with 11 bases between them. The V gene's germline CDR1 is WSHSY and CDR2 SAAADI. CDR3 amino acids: CASRASGAYEQYF. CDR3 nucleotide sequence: TGCGCCAGCAGGGCGTCCGGTGCCTACGAGCAGTACTTC.